A selection of T cell receptor beta chains follows, all from one sample in a study of cytomegalovirus exposure and HLA in healthy donors. Only in-frame clones appear in the TCRdb table, and some are missing; sequencing was by immunoSEQ multiplex PCR. This table has 100,000 to 120,000 clones, 88% appearing once. The sequencing input was PBMCs. All receptors come from a young woman in good health and CMV-seropositive. Both conserved end residues are part of each CDR3. Each record gives: D gene, J gene, clone size, V gene, CDR3 DNA, CDR3 protein. A D gene is named only where the DNA matches it firmly. Clone size is shown for a subset of rows, as once, few, many or a class of expanded clone.

D: -; J: TRBJ2-3; size: once; V: TRBV5-6; DNA: TGTGCCAGCAGCTTGATGTCCGGCACAGATACGCAGTATTTT; CDR3: CASSLMSGTDTQYF
D: -; J: TRBJ2-7; size: -; V: TRBV30; DNA: TGTGCCTGGAGTGTTGGAGGAAGCTCCTACGAGCAGTACTTC; CDR3: CAWSVGGSSYEQYF
D: -; J: TRBJ1-2; size: once; V: TRBV6-1; DNA: TGTGCCAGCGTCGAGGCTGGGAGTGGCTACACCTTC; CDR3: CASVEAGSGYTF
D: TRBD2; J: TRBJ2-1; size: few; V: TRBV7-2; DNA: TGTGCCAGCAGCTTAAGCGGGGGAACCTACAATGAGCAGTTCTTC; CDR3: CASSLSGGTYNEQFF
D: TRBD2; J: TRBJ2-7; size: -; V: TRBV6-5; DNA: TGTGCCAGCAGTTCGGGACTAGCGGGGTCGAGATACGTTGCCTTC; CDR3: CASSSGLAGSRYVAF
D: TRBD2; J: TRBJ2-3; size: -; V: TRBV4-2; DNA: TGTGCCAGCAGCCAAGCGCCGGGGGGACCCACAGATACGCAGTATTTT; CDR3: CASSQAPGGPTDTQYF
D: -; J: TRBJ2-7; size: -; V: TRBV15; DNA: TGTGCCACCAGCAGTGGAAGGGGTGGGAACTACGAGCAGTACTTC; CDR3: CATSSGRGGNYEQYF
D: -; J: TRBJ1-1; size: -; V: TRBV27; DNA: TGTGCCAGCAGTCCCTCGGGTGGATGGACTGAAGCTTTCTTT; CDR3: CASSPSGGWTEAFF
D: -; J: TRBJ1-4; size: -; V: TRBV2; DNA: TGTGCCAGCAGTGAAGCGCGGGGGTTGGAAAAACTGTTTTTT; CDR3: CASSEARGLEKLFF
D: TRBD2; J: TRBJ2-7; size: -; V: TRBV11-1; DNA: TGTGCCAGCAGCTTAGGCGGGAGCTCCTACGAGCAGTACTTC; CDR3: CASSLGGSSYEQYF
D: TRBD2; J: TRBJ2-6; size: -; V: TRBV28; DNA: TGTGCCAGCAGCCCGGGGGGGGGAGGCCCATCTGGGGCCAACGTCCTGACTTTC; CDR3: CASSPGGGGPSGANVLTF
D: -; J: TRBJ1-1; size: once; V: TRBV5-1; DNA: TGCGCCAGCAGCTCCCCGCGGGGCACTGAAGCTTTCTTT; CDR3: CASSSPRGTEAFF
D: TRBD2; J: TRBJ2-1; size: -; V: TRBV27; DNA: TGTGCCAGCAGTCCGCGAGGGACTAGAAGTCGTGAGCAGTTCTTC; CDR3: CASSPRGTRSREQFF
D: -; J: TRBJ2-3; size: -; V: TRBV25-1; DNA: TGTGCCAGCAGTGAATGGAGTCCTAGCTCCCCAGATACGCAGTATTTT; CDR3: CASSEWSPSSPDTQYF
D: -; J: TRBJ2-7; size: -; V: TRBV28; DNA: TGTGCCAGCAGTCCGCTAGGGGTTAGGTACGAGCAGTACTTC; CDR3: CASSPLGVRYEQYF
D: TRBD2; J: TRBJ2-3; size: -; V: TRBV18; DNA: TGTGCCAGCTCACCAATACTAGCGGGGGCAACAGATACGCAGTATTTT; CDR3: CASSPILAGATDTQYF
D: TRBD2; J: TRBJ2-3; size: once; V: TRBV4-2; DNA: TGTGCCAGCAGCCAAGATCCTTCAGGCGGGGGGGCATCAGATACGCAGTATTTT; CDR3: CASSQDPSGGGASDTQYF
D: -; J: TRBJ1-1; size: -; V: TRBV13; DNA: TGTGCCAGCAGCTTAGTTCTCACTGAAGCTTTCTTT; CDR3: CASSLVLTEAFF
D: -; J: TRBJ2-3; size: -; V: TRBV6-5; DNA: TGTGCCAGCAGTCCTCGGGCGGGAAGAGATACGCAGTATTTT; CDR3: CASSPRAGRDTQYF
D: TRBD1; J: TRBJ2-2; size: -; V: TRBV6-8; DNA: TGTGCCAGCAGTCGACCCCGGGACAGACTAAAACGGAACACCGGGGAGCTGTTTTTT; CDR3: CASSRPRDRLKRNTGELFF
D: TRBD2; J: TRBJ2-7; size: -; V: TRBV19; DNA: TGTGCCAGTAGTACGAGGACTAGCGCTTCCTACGAGCAGTACTTC; CDR3: CASSTRTSASYEQYF
D: -; J: TRBJ2-3; size: -; V: TRBV7-2; DNA: TGTGCCAGCAGCTTAGGTCTAGCACAACCAAGCACAGATACGCAGTATTTT; CDR3: CASSLGLAQPSTDTQYF
D: TRBD1; J: TRBJ1-1; size: -; V: TRBV7-3; DNA: TGTGCCAGCAGCTCAAGACAGGGGACTGAAGCTTTCTTT; CDR3: CASSSRQGTEAFF
D: -; J: TRBJ2-7; size: -; V: TRBV6-5; DNA: TGTGCCAGCAGTTACTCGTCGGGATCGGGCGAGCAGTACTTC; CDR3: CASSYSSGSGEQYF
D: -; J: TRBJ1-6; size: -; V: TRBV6-6; DNA: TGTGCCAGCACAAAGGGAGGGGTAAGGAATTCACCCCTCCACTTT; CDR3: CASTKGGVRNSPLHF
D: -; J: TRBJ1-1; size: once; V: TRBV29-1; DNA: TGCAGCGTTGATGGCAGGTTGAACACTGAAGCTTTCTTT; CDR3: CSVDGRLNTEAFF
D: TRBD1; J: TRBJ2-2; size: -; V: TRBV5-1; DNA: TGCGCCAGCAGCTTTCCTCCGGGACAGGGTCCCACCGGGGAGCTGTTTTTT; CDR3: CASSFPPGQGPTGELFF
D: -; J: TRBJ2-7; size: -; V: TRBV4-1; DNA: TGCGCCAGCAGCCAAGGCCGTGGGGCCTCCTACGAGCAGTACTTC; CDR3: CASSQGRGASYEQYF